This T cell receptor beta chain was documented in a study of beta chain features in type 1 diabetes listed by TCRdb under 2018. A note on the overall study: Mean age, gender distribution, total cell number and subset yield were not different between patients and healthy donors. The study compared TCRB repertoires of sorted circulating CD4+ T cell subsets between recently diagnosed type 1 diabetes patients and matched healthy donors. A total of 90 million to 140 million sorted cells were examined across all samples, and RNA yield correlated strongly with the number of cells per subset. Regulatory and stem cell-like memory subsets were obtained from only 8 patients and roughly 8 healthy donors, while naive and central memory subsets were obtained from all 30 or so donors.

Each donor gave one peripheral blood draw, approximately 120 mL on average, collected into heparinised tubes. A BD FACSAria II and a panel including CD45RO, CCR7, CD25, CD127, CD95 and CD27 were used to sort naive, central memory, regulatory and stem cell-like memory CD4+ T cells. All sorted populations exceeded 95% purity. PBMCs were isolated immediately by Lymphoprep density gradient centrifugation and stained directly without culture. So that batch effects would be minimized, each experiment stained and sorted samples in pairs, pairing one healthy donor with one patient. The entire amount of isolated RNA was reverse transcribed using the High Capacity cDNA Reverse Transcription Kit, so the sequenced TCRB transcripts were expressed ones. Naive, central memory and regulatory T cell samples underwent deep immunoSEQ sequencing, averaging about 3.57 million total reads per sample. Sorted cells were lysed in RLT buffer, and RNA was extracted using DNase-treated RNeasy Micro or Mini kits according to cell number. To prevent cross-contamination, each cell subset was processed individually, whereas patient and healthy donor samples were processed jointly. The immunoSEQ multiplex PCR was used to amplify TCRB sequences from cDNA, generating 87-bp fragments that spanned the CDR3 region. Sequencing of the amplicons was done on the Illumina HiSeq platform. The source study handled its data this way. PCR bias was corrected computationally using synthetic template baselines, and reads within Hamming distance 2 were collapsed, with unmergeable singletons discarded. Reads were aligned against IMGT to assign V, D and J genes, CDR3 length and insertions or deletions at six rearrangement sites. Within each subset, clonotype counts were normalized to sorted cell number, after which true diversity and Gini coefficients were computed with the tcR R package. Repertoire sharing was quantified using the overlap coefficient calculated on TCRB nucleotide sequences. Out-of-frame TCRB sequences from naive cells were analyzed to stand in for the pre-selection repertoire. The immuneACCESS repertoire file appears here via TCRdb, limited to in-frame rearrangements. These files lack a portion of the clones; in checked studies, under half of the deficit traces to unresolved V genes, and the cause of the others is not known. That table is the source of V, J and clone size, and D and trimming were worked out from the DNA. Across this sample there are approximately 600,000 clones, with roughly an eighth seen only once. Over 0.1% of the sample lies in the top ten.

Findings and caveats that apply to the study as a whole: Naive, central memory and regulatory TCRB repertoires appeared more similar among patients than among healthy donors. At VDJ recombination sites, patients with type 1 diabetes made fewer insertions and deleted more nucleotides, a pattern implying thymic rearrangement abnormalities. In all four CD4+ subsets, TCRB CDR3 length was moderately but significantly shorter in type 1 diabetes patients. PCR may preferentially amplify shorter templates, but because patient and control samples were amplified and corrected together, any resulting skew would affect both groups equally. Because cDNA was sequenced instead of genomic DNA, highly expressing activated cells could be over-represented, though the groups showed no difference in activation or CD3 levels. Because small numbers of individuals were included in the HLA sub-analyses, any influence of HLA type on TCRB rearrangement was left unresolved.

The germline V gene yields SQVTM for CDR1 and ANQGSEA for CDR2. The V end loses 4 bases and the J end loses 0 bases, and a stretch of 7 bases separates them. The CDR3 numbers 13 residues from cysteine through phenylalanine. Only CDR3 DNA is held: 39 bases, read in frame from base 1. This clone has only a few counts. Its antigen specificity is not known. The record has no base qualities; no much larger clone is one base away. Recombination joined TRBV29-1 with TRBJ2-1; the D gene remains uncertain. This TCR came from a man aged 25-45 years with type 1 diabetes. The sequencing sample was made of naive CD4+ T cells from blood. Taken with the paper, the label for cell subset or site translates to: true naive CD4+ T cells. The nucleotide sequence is TGCAGCGTTGGGCAGAGCTCCTACAATGAGCAGTTCTTC. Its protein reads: CSVGQSSYNEQFF.